A single sample is the source of the 17 T cell receptor beta chains below, sequenced in a study of T-cell memory formation after mild COVID-19. MiXCR, run by TCRdb on the 5' RACE reads, gives a single entry per CDR3 protein. Among around 400,000 distinct CDR3 sequences listed, roughly a quarter were seen once. Sequenced: PBMCs or a T cell subset sorted from them (not recorded which). The receptors derive from an adult woman who had mild COVID-19 (a few samples of this study predate the infection). Cell type and time point are not known.

A few counts support this clonotype. V gene TRBV5-1 combines with J gene TRBJ2-7; possibly TRBD1 for D (6 bases). The germline V gene encodes CDR1 SGHRS and CDR2 YFSETQ. The CDR3 length is 14 residues. Trimming stripped 3 bases from V and 2 bases from J, with 12 bases between. The CDR3 region is CASSSGTLAYEQYF. In DNA form, the CDR3 reads TGCGCCAGCAGCTCCGGGACACTGGCCTACGAGCAGTACTTC.

This clonotype has only a few counts. The chain has TRBV5-1 and TRBJ1-1; no reliable D call. V was trimmed by 7 bases and J by 3 bases, leaving 13 bases between them. Germline assignment: CDR1 SGHRS and CDR2 YFSETQ. This CDR3 is built from 13 residues. The CDR3: CASCLSEDTEAFF. For the CDR3, the DNA is TGCGCCAGCTGCCTTAGTGAAGACACTGAAGCTTTCTTT. Variable domain in full (rest from reference TRBV5-1 and TRBJ1-1): KAGVTQTPRYLIKTRGQQVTLSCSPISGHRSVSWYQQTPGQGLQFLFEYFSETQRNKGNFPGRFSGRQFSNSRSEMNVSTLELGDSALYLCASCLSEDTEAFFGQGTRLTVV.

The chain links TRBV4-1 to TRBJ2-6; D unclear. Trimming shortened V by 0 bases and J by 0 bases, and 6 bases separated the two germline ends. Germline values: CDR1 MGHRA, CDR2 YSYEKL. The CDR3 totals 16 residues. CDR3 coding DNA: TGCGCCAGCAGCCAAGATGGGGTCTCTGGGGCCAACGTCCTGACTTTC. This translates into CASSQDGVSGANVLTF.

V gene TRBV18 combines with J gene TRBJ2-6, with D unresolved. V dropped 3 bases and J dropped 8 bases, with 14 bases sitting between them. CDR3 size: 15 residues. Looked up from germline, CDR1 is KGHSH and CDR2 is LQKENI. The CDR3 sequence: CASSPSGPPSNVLTF. CDR3 DNA sequence: TGTGCCAGCTCACCCTCCGGGCCACCTTCCAACGTCCTGACTTTC.

The chain has TRBV7-6 and TRBJ2-1; 8 bases are shared with TRBD2. Germline CDR1 and CDR2: SGHVS and FNYEAQ. This CDR3 has 16 residues. The V gene end was trimmed by 5 bases and the J gene end by 1 base; junction bases not matched to a gene: 7. The CDR3 bases are TGTGCCAGCAGCACCGAGCGGGGGTTATCCTACAATGAGCAGTTCTTC. This gives the protein CASSTERGLSYNEQFF.

J is TRBJ2-1 and V is TRBV11-2, with TRBD1 matching over 8 bases. With 5 bases clipped from V and 2 bases from J, the junction kept 11 bases outside the gene matches. From germline, CDR1 is SGHAT and CDR2 FQNNGV. This CDR3 comprises 17 residues. CDR3 bases: TGTGCCAGCAGCCCTAGGGGTCTACAGGGGGCCTACAATGAGCAGTTCTTC. It is translated as CASSPRGLQGAYNEQFF.

This chain joins TRBV15 and TRBJ2-7, with 9 positions matching TRBD2. The V gene's germline CDR1 is LNHNV and CDR2 YYDKDF (reference sequence). Trimming cost V 8 bases and J 1 base; bases outside gene matches: 9. The CDR3 is made up of 15 amino acids. CDR3 residues: CATAILTSGSYEQYF. The CDR3 DNA follows: TGTGCCACCGCTATCCTGACTAGCGGATCCTACGAGCAGTACTTC.

The chain joins TRBV20-1 to TRBJ1-1; D unclear. V dropped 6 bases and J dropped 1 base, with 9 bases sitting between them. The CDR3 sequence is 12 residues long. Germline CDR1 is DFQATT and CDR2 is SNEGSKA (reference sequence). The CDR3, as DNA: TGCAGTGCCAAGCAGAAGAACACTGAAGCTTTCTTT. Its protein is CSAKQKNTEAFF.

The chain links TRBV4-1 to TRBJ1-5; D possibly corresponds to TRBD1 (5 bases). The CDR3 has 16 amino acids. Looked up from germline, CDR1 is MGHRA and CDR2 is YSYEKL. With 1 base removed from V and 4 bases from J, the gap between germline ends came to 14 bases. The CDR3 DNA reads TGCGCCAGCAGCCAAGTAGGAGGGGCTGGTAATCAGCCCCAGCATTTT. This translates into CASSQVGGAGNQPQHF.

This clonotype was detected only a few times. The gene calls are TRBV7-9 and TRBJ2-7; no clear D. V lost 4 bases and J 6 bases, leaving 7 bases between the germline ends. The CDR3 loop spans 11 amino acids. Germline V lookup: CDR1 SEHNR, CDR2 FQNEAQ (reference sequence). CDR3 region: CASSSAVEQYF. For the CDR3, the DNA is TGTGCCAGCAGCTCGGCGGTCGAGCAGTACTTC.

This clonotype was detected a few times. V and J are TRBV27 and TRBJ2-5; D may be TRBD1 (7 bases). CDR1 is MNHEY, CDR2 SMNVEV, per germline (reference sequence). This CDR3 has 15 residues. V was clipped by 6 bases and J by 7 bases, with 21 bases between them. The CDR3 protein is CASSLQGGSLGTQYF. CDR3 nucleotide sequence: TGTGCCAGCAGCCTTCAGGGGGGAAGTTTAGGGACCCAGTACTTC.

The rearrangement links TRBV27 to TRBJ2-7; 8 bases map to TRBD1. CDR1 is MNHEY and CDR2 is SMNVEV in the germline V gene (reference sequence). The CDR3 spans 16 residues. J gave up 9 bases and V 4 bases, and 17 bases lay outside the gene matches. CDR3 sequence: CASSSSADRVGDGQYF. DNA for the CDR3: TGTGCCAGCAGTTCCTCCGCGGACAGGGTAGGGGATGGGCAGTACTTC.

This clonotype has a handful of counts. V gene TRBV5-5 combines with J gene TRBJ2-1, with 8 bases fitting TRBD2. Germline CDR1 reads SGHKS; CDR2 reads YYEKEE (reference sequence). This CDR3 is 17 amino acids long. The J segment lost 2 bases and the V segment lost 2 bases, leaving 9 bases of the junction unmatched. The CDR3 coding sequence is TGTGCCAGCAGCTTTAGACGGGGGGGCTTGACCTACAATGAGCAGTTCTTC. Encoded protein: CASSFRRGGLTYNEQFF.

The chain uses TRBV13 and TRBJ1-1; D gene uncertain. The CDR3 sequence is 14 residues long. CDR1 is PRHDT, CDR2 FYEKMQ, per germline (reference sequence). V dropped 4 bases and J dropped 4 bases, with 13 bases sitting between them. CDR3 sequence reads: CASSSLTPTTEAFF. The CDR3 coding sequence is TGTGCCAGCAGCTCCTTAACGCCAACCACTGAAGCTTTCTTT.

This clonotype was seen a few times. The chain links TRBV29-1 to TRBJ2-1, with 7 bases that match TRBD1. The trim removed 4 bases at V and 4 bases at J, leaving 7 bases unmatched. This CDR3 is 14 amino acids long. The germline V gene encodes CDR1 SQVTM and CDR2 ANQGSEA. The DNA of the CDR3 is TGCAGCGTTGTCAGAGGGGGCGCGTACAATGAGCAGTTCTTC. This sequence encodes CSVVRGGAYNEQFF.

The genes are TRBV7-6 and TRBJ1-4; 9 bases fit TRBD1. The CDR3 is 20 residues long. Germline loops: CDR1 SGHVS, CDR2 FNYEAQ. Germline trimming cut 1 base from V and 8 bases from J; bases unmatched to any gene: 20. The CDR3 DNA sequence: TGTGCCAGCAGCTTAGTGCCTGGGTGGCGGGCCGGGACAGGGTACGAAAAACTGTTTTTT. It specifies CASSLVPGWRAGTGYEKLFF.

This clonotype has only a few counts. The chain couples TRBV29-1 to TRBJ1-2; possibly TRBD1 for D (6 bases). V was pared by 0 bases and J by 5 bases, with 16 bases between. This CDR3 contains 15 residues. Germline CDR1 reads SQVTM; CDR2 reads ANQGSEA. For the CDR3, the DNA is TGCAGCGTTGAAGATCTCCAAGGAGGGGGGTATGGCTACACCTTC. Its protein is CSVEDLQGGGYGYTF.